The rows below give T cell receptor beta chains drawn from one sample of a study of blood T cell repertoires in COVID-19. Assay used: immunoSEQ multiplex PCR; TCRdb lists only in-frame clones, some missing. The data show just over 650,000 clones, 70% to 90% seen once. The sample was peripheral blood. The receptors derive from a woman aged 18-30 years with acute or convalescent COVID-19. Each CDR3 is given with its conserved first and last residue. The order of the fields is CDR3 protein, CDR3 DNA, V gene, clone size, D gene, J gene. A D gene is named only where the DNA matches it firmly. Only some rows state a clone size, as once, few, many or a class for expanded clones.

CDR3aa: CASRLSGTGIYEQYF
CDR3nt: TGTGCCAGCCGATTGTCCGGGACAGGAATCTACGAGCAGTACTTC
v_gene: TRBV5-5
abundance: once
d_gene: TRBD1
j_gene: TRBJ2-7

CDR3aa: CASSYLGDSYGYTF
CDR3nt: TGTGCCAGCAGTTACTTGGGAGACTCCTATGGCTACACCTTC
v_gene: TRBV6-5
abundance: .
d_gene: .
j_gene: TRBJ1-2

CDR3aa: CASSHRGRTNEKLFF
CDR3nt: TGTGCCAGCAGCCATAGAGGGCGTACTAATGAAAAACTGTTTTTT
v_gene: TRBV3-1/TRBV3-2
abundance: .
d_gene: .
j_gene: TRBJ1-4

CDR3aa: CSVDRGFSEAFF
CDR3nt: TGCAGCGTTGATAGGGGGTTCTCTGAAGCTTTCTTT
v_gene: TRBV29-1
abundance: .
d_gene: .
j_gene: TRBJ1-1

CDR3aa: CASSRRTQATNEKLFF
CDR3nt: TGTGCCAGCAGCCGGCGGACACAGGCAACTAATGAAAAACTGTTTTTT
v_gene: TRBV4-2
abundance: .
d_gene: .
j_gene: TRBJ1-4

CDR3aa: CASSVASGGLATEAFF
CDR3nt: TGTGCCAGCAGCGTAGCCTCAGGGGGACTCGCCACTGAAGCTTTCTTT
v_gene: TRBV9
abundance: .
d_gene: TRBD1
j_gene: TRBJ1-1

CDR3aa: CASTLAGATDTQYF
CDR3nt: TGTGCCAGCACCCTAGCGGGGGCTACAGATACGCAGTATTTT
v_gene: TRBV2
abundance: .
d_gene: TRBD2
j_gene: TRBJ2-3

CDR3aa: CASSQDVEVGELFF
CDR3nt: TGTGCCAGCAGCCAAGATGTCGAGGTCGGGGAGCTGTTTTTT
v_gene: TRBV3-1/TRBV3-2
abundance: .
d_gene: .
j_gene: TRBJ2-2

CDR3aa: CASSISRGSSGNTIYF
CDR3nt: TGTGCCAGCAGCATTTCCAGGGGAAGCTCTGGAAACACCATATATTTT
v_gene: TRBV11-2
abundance: .
d_gene: .
j_gene: TRBJ1-3

CDR3aa: CASSFGDRPTNEKLFF
CDR3nt: TGCGCCAGCAGCTTTGGGGACAGACCCACTAATGAAAAACTGTTTTTT
v_gene: TRBV5-1
abundance: .
d_gene: TRBD1
j_gene: TRBJ1-4

CDR3aa: CASGGNWDQPQHF
CDR3nt: TGTGCCAGCGGAGGGAATTGGGATCAGCCCCAGCATTTT
v_gene: TRBV6-5
abundance: .
d_gene: .
j_gene: TRBJ1-5

CDR3aa: CASSSPYEQYF
CDR3nt: TGTGCCAGCAGCTCCCCATACGAGCAGTACTTC
v_gene: TRBV5-4
abundance: .
d_gene: .
j_gene: TRBJ2-7

CDR3aa: CASSSNERGLGTEAFF
CDR3nt: TGCGCCAGCAGCTCAAATGAAAGGGGGCTGGGTACTGAAGCTTTCTTT
v_gene: TRBV5-1
abundance: .
d_gene: TRBD1
j_gene: TRBJ1-1

CDR3aa: CASSPQTGGAYEQYF
CDR3nt: TGTGCCAGCAGCCCCCAGACAGGGGGCGCGTACGAGCAGTACTTC
v_gene: TRBV7-9
abundance: .
d_gene: TRBD1
j_gene: TRBJ2-7

CDR3aa: CASSPTPGNAGYTF
CDR3nt: TGTGCCAGCTCACCAACCCCAGGAAACGCTGGCTACACCTTC
v_gene: TRBV18
abundance: .
d_gene: .
j_gene: TRBJ1-2

CDR3aa: CASGPGYEQYF
CDR3nt: TGTGCTAGTGGTCCCGGTTACGAGCAGTACTTC
v_gene: TRBV12-5
abundance: .
d_gene: .
j_gene: TRBJ2-7